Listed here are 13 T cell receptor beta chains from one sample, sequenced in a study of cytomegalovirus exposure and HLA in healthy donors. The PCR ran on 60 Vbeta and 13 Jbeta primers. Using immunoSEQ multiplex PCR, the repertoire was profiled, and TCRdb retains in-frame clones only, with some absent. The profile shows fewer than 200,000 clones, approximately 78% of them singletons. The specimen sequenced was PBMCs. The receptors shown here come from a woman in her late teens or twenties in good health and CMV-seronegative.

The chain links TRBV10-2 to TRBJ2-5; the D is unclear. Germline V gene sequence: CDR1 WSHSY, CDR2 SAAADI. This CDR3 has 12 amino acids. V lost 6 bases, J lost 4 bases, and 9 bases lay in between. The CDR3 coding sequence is TGCGCCAGCAGCGAGCGTAGAGAGACCCAGTACTTC. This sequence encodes CASSERRETQYF.

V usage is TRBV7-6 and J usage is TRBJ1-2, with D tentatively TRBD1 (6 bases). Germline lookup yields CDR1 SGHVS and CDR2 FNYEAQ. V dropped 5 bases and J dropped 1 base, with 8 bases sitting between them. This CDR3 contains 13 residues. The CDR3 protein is CASSQGGNYGYTF. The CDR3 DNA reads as TGTGCCAGCAGCCAAGGGGGTAACTATGGCTACACCTTC.

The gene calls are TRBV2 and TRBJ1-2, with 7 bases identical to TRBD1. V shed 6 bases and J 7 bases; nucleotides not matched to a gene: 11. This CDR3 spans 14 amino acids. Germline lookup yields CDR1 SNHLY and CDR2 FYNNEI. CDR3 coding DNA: TGTGCCAGCAGCGACCAGACAGGGATCCTTGGCTACACCTTC. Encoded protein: CASSDQTGILGYTF.

The CDR3 DNA reads as TGTGCCAGTAGTATACCAGTCAATCAGCCCCAGCATTTT. Translation: CASSIPVNQPQHF. J is TRBJ1-5 and V is TRBV19; no reliable D call. The CDR3 covers 13 residues. The ends were cut back, 2 bases at V and 3 bases at J, with 5 bases in the middle. The germline CDR1 and CDR2 sequences are LNHDA and SQIVND (reference sequence).

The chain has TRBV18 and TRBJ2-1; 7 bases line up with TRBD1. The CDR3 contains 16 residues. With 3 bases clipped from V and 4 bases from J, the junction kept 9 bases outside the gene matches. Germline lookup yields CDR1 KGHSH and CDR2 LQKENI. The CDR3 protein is CASSPKEDREYNEQFF. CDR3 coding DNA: TGTGCCAGCTCACCCAAAGAAGACAGGGAGTACAATGAGCAGTTCTTC. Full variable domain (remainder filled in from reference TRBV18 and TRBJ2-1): NAGVMQNPRHLVRRRGQEARLRCSPMKGHSHVYWYRQLPEEGLKFMVYLQKENIIDESGMPKERFSAEFPKEGPSILRIQQVVRGDSAAYFCASSPKEDREYNEQFFGPGTRLTVL.

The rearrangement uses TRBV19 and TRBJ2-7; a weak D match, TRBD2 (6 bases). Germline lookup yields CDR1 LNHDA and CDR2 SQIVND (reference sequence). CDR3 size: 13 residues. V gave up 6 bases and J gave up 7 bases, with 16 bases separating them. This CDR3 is CASRGQVGGEQYF. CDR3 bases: TGTGCCAGTAGAGGCCAGGTGGGAGGAGAGCAGTACTTC.

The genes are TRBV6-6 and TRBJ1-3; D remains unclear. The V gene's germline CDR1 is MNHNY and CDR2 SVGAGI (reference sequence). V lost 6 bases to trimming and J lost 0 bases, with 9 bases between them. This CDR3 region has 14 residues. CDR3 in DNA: TGTGCCAGCAGCAAACATGACTCTGGAAACACCATATATTTT. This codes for CASSKHDSGNTIYF.

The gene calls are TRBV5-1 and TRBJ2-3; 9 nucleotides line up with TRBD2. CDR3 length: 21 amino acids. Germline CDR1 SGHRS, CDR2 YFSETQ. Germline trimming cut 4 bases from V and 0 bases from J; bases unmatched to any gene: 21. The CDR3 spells CASSPLSSYSGSGPSTDTQYF. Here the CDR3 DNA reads TGCGCCAGCAGCCCCTTAAGCAGTTATAGCGGGAGTGGCCCTAGCACAGATACGCAGTATTTT.

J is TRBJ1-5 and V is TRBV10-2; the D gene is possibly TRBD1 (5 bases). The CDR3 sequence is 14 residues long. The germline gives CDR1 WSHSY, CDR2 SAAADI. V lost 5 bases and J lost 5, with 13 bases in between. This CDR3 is CASSQGGIYQPQHF. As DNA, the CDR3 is TGCGCCAGCAGTCAGGGAGGCATTTATCAGCCCCAGCATTTT.

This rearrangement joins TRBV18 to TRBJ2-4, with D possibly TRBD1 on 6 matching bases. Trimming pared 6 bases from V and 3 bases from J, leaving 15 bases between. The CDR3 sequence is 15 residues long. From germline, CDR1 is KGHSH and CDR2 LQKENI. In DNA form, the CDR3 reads TGTGCCAGCTCCCCCAGGGGCTGGGACAAAAACATTCAGTACTTC. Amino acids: CASSPRGWDKNIQYF.

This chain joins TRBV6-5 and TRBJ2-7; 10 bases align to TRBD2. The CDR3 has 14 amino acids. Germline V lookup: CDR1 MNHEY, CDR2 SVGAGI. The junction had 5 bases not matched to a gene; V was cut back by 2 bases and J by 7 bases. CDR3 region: CASSYGLAGVEQYF. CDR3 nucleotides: TGTGCCAGCAGTTACGGGCTAGCGGGAGTTGAGCAGTACTTC.

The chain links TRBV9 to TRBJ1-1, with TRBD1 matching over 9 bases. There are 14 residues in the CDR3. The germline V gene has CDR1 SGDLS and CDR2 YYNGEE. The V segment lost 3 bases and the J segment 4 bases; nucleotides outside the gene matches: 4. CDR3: CASSAQGAGTEAFF. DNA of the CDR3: TGTGCCAGCAGCGCACAGGGGGCTGGCACTGAAGCTTTCTTT.

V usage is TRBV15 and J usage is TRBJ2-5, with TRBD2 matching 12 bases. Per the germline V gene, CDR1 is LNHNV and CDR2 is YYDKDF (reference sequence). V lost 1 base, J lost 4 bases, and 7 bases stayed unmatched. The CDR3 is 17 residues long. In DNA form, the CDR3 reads TGTGCCACCAGCAGAGGACTAGCGGGAGAAGACGGAGAGACCCAGTACTTC. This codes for CATSRGLAGEDGETQYF.